The T cell receptor delta chain described here comes from a study of gamma-delta chains in newborns, infants, children. At the level of the study: Polyclonal expansion of innate γδ T cells after birth follows microbial exposure.

Within the sample, this clone is large. TCRdb reran clone calling via CATT on the reads. The repertoire includes more than 2,000 delta-chain clones, more than 0.8% of them detected once, and about 16% sits in the top ten. Sequencing used blood. The source is a child who was a newborn, infant or young child, either healthy, febrile or measles-vaccinated (not recorded which).

The CDR3 region is CALGNDILGDISDKLIF. CDR3 DNA: TGTGCTCTTGGGAACGACATACTGGGGGATATTTCCGATAAACTCATCTTT. The genes are TRDV1 and TRDJ1; 11 bases fit TRDD3. The germline gives CDR1 TSWWSYY, CDR2 QGS. This CDR3 region has 17 residues. With 5 bases clipped from V and 3 bases from J, the junction kept 11 bases outside the gene matches.